Below, 7 T cell receptor beta chains from the same sample are listed, as sequenced in a study of shared clonotypes between healthy human individuals. This table comes from immunoSEQ multiplex PCR, and its TCRdb copy is limited to in-frame clones, with some not included. The table records around 95,000 clones, roughly 69% of them present only once. Sequenced: memory CD8+ T cells sorted from blood. The subset here: CD45RO+ cells pooled with CCR7-negative TemRA cells. The receptors were sampled from a man aged 25-40 years in good health.

This clone was found a few times. The chain joins TRBV7-6 to TRBJ1-4, with TRBD1 identical over 8 bases. The CDR3 totals 17 residues. Losses at the gene ends were 3 bases for V and 3 bases for J; bases not matched to a gene: 9. Germline V gene data show CDR1 as SGHVS and CDR2 as FNYEAQ. CDR3 sequence (DNA): TGTGCCAGCAGCTTGGAGACAGGGGTGCTCCCTAATGAAAAACTGTTTTTT. Its protein is CASSLETGVLPNEKLFF.

The table lists this clone with a count of one. CDR3 protein: CASSIDRGYTGELFF. The CDR3 DNA reads TGTGCCAGTAGTATAGACAGGGGATACACCGGGGAGCTGTTTTTT. J is TRBJ2-2 and V is TRBV19; tentative D call: TRBD1 (6 bases). Germline-derived CDR1 and CDR2 are LNHDA and SQIVND (reference sequence). The CDR3 runs 15 residues. V was clipped by 0 bases and J by 3 bases, with 8 bases between them.

The V gene is TRBV7-9, the J gene TRBJ2-1, with D possibly being TRBD2 (5 bases). Germline loops: CDR1 SEHNR, CDR2 FQNEAQ (reference sequence). Trimming took 5 bases from V and 6 from J, leaving 11 bases between them. The CDR3 loop spans 13 amino acids. The CDR3 loop is CASSLLAFNEQFF. The CDR3 DNA reads TGTGCCAGCAGCCTTCTAGCCTTCAATGAGCAGTTCTTC.

The V and J genes are TRBV10-3 and TRBJ2-2; 15 bases are a match to TRBD2. Per germline, CDR1 ENHRY and CDR2 SYGVKD. This CDR3 contains 16 residues. V lost 4 bases, J lost 3 bases, and 0 bases stayed unmatched. CDR3 sequence: CAISGTSGRDTGELFF. CDR3 sequence (DNA): TGTGCCATCAGTGGGACTAGCGGGAGGGACACCGGGGAGCTGTTTTTT.

The chain joins TRBV6-1 to TRBJ2-6; weak D call: TRBD1 (6 bases). Germline CDR1 MNHNS, CDR2 SASEGT. The V gene lost 4 bases and the J gene lost 7 bases, with 14 bases spanning the gap. The CDR3 contains 15 residues. The CDR3 region is CASSGQVVGANVLTF. DNA for the CDR3: TGTGCCAGCAGTGGACAGGTGGTAGGAGCCAACGTCCTGACTTTC.

This rearrangement joins TRBV19 to TRBJ2-1; D unresolved. The CDR3 is 11 residues long. Germline lookup yields CDR1 LNHDA and CDR2 SQIVND (reference sequence). The V end lost 3 bases, the J end lost 6 bases, and 3 bases lay between the germline ends. CDR3: CASSMFNEQFF. CDR3 sequence (DNA): TGTGCCAGTAGTATGTTCAATGAGCAGTTCTTC.

This clone was counted only a few times. The chain carries TRBV7-2 and TRBJ2-5, with D uncertain. Trimming removed 5 bases from V and 4 bases from J, with 11 bases in between. The CDR3 length is 13 residues. Germline lookup yields CDR1 SGHTA and CDR2 FQGNSA. The CDR3, as DNA: TGTGCCAGCAGCCCATGGACGGGAGAGACCCAGTACTTC. It yields the protein CASSPWTGETQYF. The complete variable domain, with remaining parts taken from reference TRBV7-2 and TRBJ2-5, reads GAGVSQSPSNKVTEKGKDVELRCDPISGHTALYWYRQSLGQGLEFLIYFQGNSAPDKSGLPSDRFSAERTGGSVSTLTIQRTQQEDSAVYLCASSPWTGETQYFGPGTRLLVL.